This T cell receptor (beta chain) was recovered during a study of blood T cell repertoires in COVID-19. Study in general: Specimens from acute and convalescent COVID-19 originated in the United States, Italy and Spain. PBMCs, B-cell-depleted T cells, or T cells were the source of the cDNA or gDNA that made up the material.

Trimming took 3 bases from V and 3 from J, leaving 14 bases between them. Germline lookup yields CDR1 GTSNPN and CDR2 SVGIG (reference sequence). This CDR3 contains 15 residues. The assay was immunoSEQ multiplex PCR, and TCRdb's table has in-frame clones only and misses some. The data contain under 95,000 clones, about nine tenths of them singletons. Source material: peripheral blood. The chain combines TRBV30 with TRBJ2-2, with no clear D. The sequence was obtained from a human donor in a cohort sampled during active COVID-19. CDR3 sequence (DNA): TGTGCCTGGAGGGGTCCCGGTGAGGACACCGGGGAGCTGTTTTTT. Translated, it gives CAWRGPGEDTGELFF.